Following are 28 T cell receptor beta chains from one sample sequenced in a study of blood T cell repertoires in COVID-19 (dated by TCRdb to the early 2020s). Library construction relied on the immunoSEQ multiplex PCR assay. Sourced from immuneACCESS, this table was stored by TCRdb with only in-frame sequences that have V and J called. A share of the clones is absent; for the studies checked, an unresolved V gene accounts for under half, and the remainder has no known explanation. The sample includes 150,000 to 200,000 clones, with over 65% observed a single time. About 7.8% of the sample lies in the top ten. Sequencing was performed on peripheral blood. These receptors came from a man aged 55 to 69 with acute or convalescent COVID-19.

On this clone itself: Other nucleotide sequences from this sample produce the same CDR3. CDR3 sequence (DNA): TGTGCCAGCAGCGTAGCGACAGGGTCCTACGAGCAGTACTTC. It is translated as CASSVATGSYEQYF. The chain carries TRBV9 and TRBJ2-7; TRBD1 aligns across 7 bases. Germline V gives CDR1 SGDLS, CDR2 YYNGEE. The CDR3 is 14 residues long. Losses at the gene ends were 0 bases for V and 1 base for J; bases not matched to a gene: 1.

This chain joins TRBV9 and TRBJ1-4; tentative D call: TRBD1 (6 bases). The germline CDR1 and CDR2 sequences are SGDLS and YYNGEE. The CDR3 contains 16 residues. The V gene lost 3 bases and the J gene lost 0 bases, with 12 bases spanning the gap. CDR3 DNA sequence: TGTGCCAGCAGCGCCCGGGACAACCCAACTAATGAAAAACTGTTTTTT. Translating gives CASSARDNPTNEKLFF.

The rearrangement links TRBV7-8 to TRBJ2-1; a possible D gene is TRBD2 (5 bases). This CDR3 comprises 12 residues. V was clipped by 5 bases and J by 8 bases, with 10 bases between them. Germline V gene sequence: CDR1 SGHVS, CDR2 FQNEAQ. The CDR3 coding sequence is TGTGCCAGCAGCGGACTGGAAGATGAGCAGTTCTTC. The encoded protein is CASSGLEDEQFF.

The chain couples TRBV10-2 to TRBJ1-4; 8 bases are a match to TRBD1. Germline V gives CDR1 WSHSY, CDR2 SAAADI. Germline trimming cut 2 bases from V and 11 bases from J; bases unmatched to any gene: 7. CDR3 size: 14 residues. The CDR3 bases are TGCGCCAGCAGTGAGCGACAGGGGATTGGGAAACTGTTTTTT. As protein: CASSERQGIGKLFF.

This rearrangement joins TRBV10-3 to TRBJ1-2; TRBD1 agrees at 7 bases. In germline, CDR1 is ENHRY, CDR2 SYGVKD. The V segment lost 2 bases and the J segment 4 bases; nucleotides outside the gene matches: 4. The CDR3 extends over 14 amino acids. CDR3 bases: TGTGCCATCAGTGAGAACCGGGACAGCTATGGCTACACCTTC. This codes for CAISENRDSYGYTF.

V is TRBV5-6 and J is TRBJ2-5; TRBD1 might be the D (6 bases). Looked up from germline, CDR1 is SGHDT and CDR2 is YYEEEE. Trimming stripped 0 bases from V and 5 bases from J, with 17 bases between. The CDR3 loop spans 16 amino acids. This CDR3 is CASSLGGAGVKETQYF. CDR3 DNA sequence: TGTGCCAGCAGCTTGGGTGGGGCAGGGGTAAAGGAGACCCAGTACTTC.

The rearrangement links TRBV6-1 to TRBJ1-3; D not certain. Germline CDR1 reads MNHNS; CDR2 reads SASEGT. CDR3 length: 16 residues. Trimming pared 2 bases from V and 0 bases from J, leaving 11 bases between. CDR3 in amino acids: CASSESEGASGNTIYF. The CDR3 DNA follows: TGTGCCAGCAGTGAATCTGAGGGTGCCTCTGGAAACACCATATATTTT.

V and J are TRBV6-4 and TRBJ2-5; TRBD1 aligns across 7 bases. The CDR3 runs to 12 residues. V shed 9 bases, J shed 5 bases, and the junction held 6 bases outside the gene matches. The germline V gene has CDR1 MRHNA and CDR2 SNTAGT. This CDR3 reads CASDRVVETQYF. The CDR3, as DNA: TGTGCCAGTGACAGGGTAGTTGAGACCCAGTACTTC.

The genes are TRBV27 and TRBJ2-2, with 10 bases matching TRBD2. Germline V lookup: CDR1 MNHEY, CDR2 SMNVEV (reference sequence). The ends lost 2 bases at V and 0 bases at J; junction bases unmatched: 3. The CDR3 runs to 17 residues. The CDR3 region is CASSLRLAGTNTGELFF. The CDR3 nucleotides are TGTGCCAGCAGTTTAAGACTAGCGGGTACGAACACCGGGGAGCTGTTTTTT.

The chain recombines TRBV4-1 with TRBJ2-3; D gene uncertain. The germline V and J ends were trimmed by 1 base and 4 bases, with 6 bases remaining between them. CDR3 size: 13 residues. CDR1 and CDR2 from the germline V gene are MGHRA and YSYEKL. DNA for the CDR3: TGCGCCAGCAGCCAAGTAGTTTCAGATACGCAGTATTTT. It translates to CASSQVVSDTQYF.

In its sample, this clone was seen many times. The chain links TRBV11-2 to TRBJ1-2; maybe TRBD1 (6 bases). This CDR3 spans 17 amino acids. From germline, CDR1 is SGHAT and CDR2 FQNNGV. The V end was cut by 6 bases, the J end by 1 base, with 21 bases between. This CDR3 reads CASRPLPGQGVNYGYTF. In DNA, the CDR3 is TGTGCCAGCAGGCCGTTACCGGGACAAGGAGTTAACTATGGCTACACCTTC.

This rearrangement joins TRBV7-2 to TRBJ2-1; the match to TRBD2 covers 10 bases. This CDR3 has 15 amino acids. The junction had 5 bases not matched to a gene; V was cut back by 6 bases and J by 3 bases. CDR1 is SGHTA and CDR2 is FQGNSA in the germline V gene. In DNA, the CDR3 is TGTGCCAGCAGTCGTACTAGCGGGGTCTACAATGAGCAGTTCTTC. Amino acid sequence: CASSRTSGVYNEQFF.

The chain employs TRBV30 and TRBJ1-1; possible D gene TRBD1, 6 bases. The ends were cut back, 1 base at V and 2 bases at J, with 20 bases in the middle. The CDR3 has 17 residues. The germline V gene has CDR1 GTSNPN and CDR2 SVGIG (reference sequence). The CDR3, as DNA: TGTGCCTGGAGTGCTCGGGACAAGGGTAATAAAAACACTGAAGCTTTCTTT. Translated, it gives CAWSARDKGNKNTEAFF.

The gene calls are TRBV6-6 and TRBJ2-1; D is possibly TRBD1 (5 bases). The V gene lost 6 bases and the J gene lost 1 base, with 7 bases spanning the gap. Germline V CDR1 and CDR2: MNHNY, SVGAGI (reference sequence). The CDR3 spans 13 residues. CDR3 amino acids: CASRQDSYNEQFF. The CDR3 DNA reads as TGTGCCAGCAGACAGGATTCCTACAATGAGCAGTTCTTC.

The J gene is TRBJ1-2, the V gene TRBV11-1; a possible D gene is TRBD1 (5 bases). Germline lookup yields CDR1 SGHAT and CDR2 FQDESV (reference sequence). The V end lost 6 bases, the J end lost 3 bases, and 14 bases lay between the germline ends. The CDR3 is 14 residues long. The CDR3 loop is CASRKDPGDYGYTF. CDR3 in DNA: TGTGCCAGCAGAAAAGACCCGGGGGACTATGGCTACACCTTC.

Notes on this clone: Other DNA sequences within the sample encode an identical CDR3. This rearrangement joins TRBV14 to TRBJ1-5, with D maybe TRBD1 (6 bases). The germline gives CDR1 SGHDN, CDR2 FVKESK. The CDR3 contains 14 residues. The V and J ends lost 4 bases and 4 bases respectively, with 11 bases between them. The CDR3 loop is CASSRTGLNQPQHF. The CDR3 DNA sequence: TGTGCCAGCAGCCGAACAGGGTTGAATCAGCCCCAGCATTTT.

For the CDR3, the DNA is TGCAGCGTTGAGGGAGAGGCCGAAACCTACGAGCAGTACTTC. Its protein product is CSVEGEAETYEQYF. This chain links TRBV29-1 with TRBJ2-7; D possibly corresponds to TRBD2 (5 bases). Germline V gene sequence: CDR1 SQVTM, CDR2 ANQGSEA. This CDR3 has 14 amino acids. Trimming cost V 3 bases and J 2 bases, with 14 bases left between them.

The chain carries TRBV6-5 and TRBJ1-5; TRBD1 aligns across 7 bases. The germline V gene has CDR1 MNHEY and CDR2 SVGAGI. J gave up 2 bases and V 5 bases, and 6 bases lay outside the gene matches. CDR3 size: 15 residues. CDR3 amino acids: CASSLTGVGNQPQHF. Here the CDR3 DNA reads TGTGCCAGCAGTCTCACAGGGGTGGGCAATCAGCCCCAGCATTTT.

This sequence joins TRBV5-8 and TRBJ2-7; no clear D. This CDR3 spans 12 amino acids. The V gene lost 2 bases and the J gene lost 3 bases, with 6 bases spanning the gap. Germline V gene lookup returns CDR1 SGHTS and CDR2 YDEGEE. CDR3 region: CASSFINYEQYF. Written as DNA, the CDR3 is TGTGCCAGCAGCTTTATAAACTACGAGCAGTACTTC.

This clone has more than one count but fewer than ten. J is TRBJ1-2 and V is TRBV2, with D possibly being TRBD1 (6 bases). This CDR3 contains 15 residues. Germline CDR1 SNHLY, CDR2 FYNNEI. With 4 bases removed from V and 1 base from J, the gap between germline ends came to 13 bases. CDR3 coding DNA: TGTGCCAGCAGTGCCCGACAGGACCATAACTATGGCTACACCTTC. Protein sequence: CASSARQDHNYGYTF. The entire variable domain, with the rest obtained from reference TRBV2 and TRBJ1-2, is as follows: EPEVTQTPSHQVTQMGQEVILRCVPISNHLYFYWYRQILGQKVEFLVSFYNNEISEKSEIFDDQFSVERPDGSNFTLKIRSTKLEDSAMYFCASSARQDHNYGYTFGSGTRLTVV.

The V call is TRBV24-1, the J call TRBJ1-2; TRBD1 is a possible D gene (5 bases). Trimming left V 2 bases short and J 3 bases short, with 9 bases between. The germline V gene has CDR1 KGHDR and CDR2 SFDVKD. The CDR3 has 14 residues. CDR3: CATSDSGPYYGYTF. In DNA form, the CDR3 reads TGTGCCACCAGTGATTCAGGGCCTTACTATGGCTACACCTTC.

V gene TRBV14 combines with J gene TRBJ1-1; D gene uncertain. With 3 bases removed from V and 1 base from J, the gap between germline ends came to 9 bases. This CDR3 spans 14 amino acids. The germline V gene encodes CDR1 SGHDN and CDR2 FVKESK. The CDR3 nucleotides read TGTGCCAGCAGCCATTACAGAGAGAACACTGAAGCTTTCTTT. Its protein product is CASSHYRENTEAFF.

The chain employs TRBV6-6 and TRBJ2-1; 8 bases fit TRBD1. After removal of 8 bases from V and 5 bases from J, the junction contained 8 bases not matched to a gene. The CDR3 extends over 14 amino acids. CDR1 and CDR2 from the germline V gene are MNHNY and SVGAGI (reference sequence). CDR3 in DNA: TGTGCCAGCGCCCCCGGGACAGGAGACAATGAGCAGTTCTTC. Protein product: CASAPGTGDNEQFF.

The genes are TRBV12-3 or TRBV12-4 and TRBJ1-1; D not certain. The CDR3 length is 13 residues. Trimming cost V 6 bases and J 1 base, with 9 bases left between them. The CDR3 DNA reads as TGTGCCAGCAGATTTACGGGGAACACTGAAGCTTTCTTT. This codes for CASRFTGNTEAFF.

This chain uses TRBV18 with TRBJ1-6; 10 bases agree with TRBD1. V was clipped by 0 bases and J by 6 bases; unmatched bases: 5. Germline V CDR1 and CDR2: KGHSH, LQKENI. The CDR3 is made up of 17 amino acids. As DNA, the CDR3 is TGTGCCAGCTCACCACCGAGTCGGGACAGGGGTAATTCACCCCTCCACTTT. Amino acid sequence: CASSPPSRDRGNSPLHF.

CDR3 residues: CASSWTSNKRNEQFF. The CDR3, as DNA: TGTGCCAGCAGCTGGACTAGCAACAAGAGGAATGAGCAGTTCTTC. The chain employs TRBV7-2 and TRBJ2-1, with 8 bases fitting TRBD2. With V trimmed by 4 bases and J by 7 bases, 9 bases remained unmatched. There are 15 residues in the CDR3. CDR1 is SGHTA, CDR2 FQGNSA, per germline.

J is TRBJ1-2 and V is TRBV6-5, with D hard to call. Germline lookup yields CDR1 MNHEY and CDR2 SVGAGI. The CDR3 contains 14 residues. V shed 8 bases and J shed 0 bases, with 13 bases lying between them. The CDR3 protein is CASLDVGANYGYTF. In DNA, the CDR3 is TGTGCCAGCTTGGATGTGGGAGCTAACTATGGCTACACCTTC.

The chain employs TRBV28 and TRBJ1-5; D remains unclear. The CDR3 has 11 amino acids. V gave up 3 bases and J gave up 8 bases, with 5 bases separating them. Germline values: CDR1 MDHEN, CDR2 SYDVKM. CDR3 protein: CASSFREPQHF. CDR3 coding DNA: TGTGCCAGCAGTTTCCGGGAGCCCCAGCATTTT. Filled out from reference TRBV28 and TRBJ1-5, the complete variable domain reads DVKVTQSSRYLVKRTGEKVFLECVQDMDHENMFWYRQDPGLGLRLIYFSYDVKMKEKGDIPEGYSVSREKKERFSLILESASTNQTSMYLCASSFREPQHFGDGTRLSIL.